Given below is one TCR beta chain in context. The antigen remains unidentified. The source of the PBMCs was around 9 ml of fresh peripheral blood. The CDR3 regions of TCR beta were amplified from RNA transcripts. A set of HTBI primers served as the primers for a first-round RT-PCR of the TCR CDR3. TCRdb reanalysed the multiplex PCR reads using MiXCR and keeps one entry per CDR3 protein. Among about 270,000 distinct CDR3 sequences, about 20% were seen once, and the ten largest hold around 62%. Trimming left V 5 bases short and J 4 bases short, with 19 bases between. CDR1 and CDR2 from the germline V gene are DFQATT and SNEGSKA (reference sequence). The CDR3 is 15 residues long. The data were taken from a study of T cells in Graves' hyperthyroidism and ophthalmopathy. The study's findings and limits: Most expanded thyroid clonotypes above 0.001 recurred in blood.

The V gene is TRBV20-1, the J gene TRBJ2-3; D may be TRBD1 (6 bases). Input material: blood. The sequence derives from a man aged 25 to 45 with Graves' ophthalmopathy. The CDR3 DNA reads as TGCAGTGCTGTGGGACGACAGGCGCTCCCAGATACGCAGTATTTT. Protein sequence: CSAVGRQALPDTQYF.